These 24 T cell receptor beta chains originate from one sample sequenced in a study of radiotherapy plus CTLA-4 blockade in lung cancer (dated by TCRdb to 2016 to 2019). Library preparation was by the immunoSEQ multiplex PCR assay. Drawn from immuneACCESS, this table holds only the in-frame rearrangements with V and J called that TCRdb kept. Clones are partly lost; checked studies trace under half to an unresolved V gene and leave the rest unexplained. This sample lists approximately 80,000 clones; about 79% were detected once. The leading ten clones occupy roughly 22% of the sample. The sample was peripheral blood, taken from a patient treated with radiotherapy plus ipilimumab. The receptors were sampled from a human donor with non-small cell lung cancer whose response to radiotherapy plus ipilimumab could not be evaluated. Some clones in this sample may be carry-over from other donors' samples.

This chain links TRBV2 with TRBJ1-6, with 7 bases aligning to TRBD1. V gave up 10 bases and J gave up 3 bases; unmatched junction bases: 3. The germline V gene encodes CDR1 SNHLY and CDR2 FYNNEI. The CDR3 extends over 13 amino acids. DNA of the CDR3: TGTGCCACGTGGGACAGCTATAATTCACCCCTCCACTTT. Translating gives CATWDSYNSPLHF.

This CDR3 reads CASTLGAAEAFF. The CDR3 bases are TGTGCCAGCACCTTAGGGGCAGCTGAAGCTTTCTTT. The V and J genes are TRBV6-1 and TRBJ1-1, with D possibly TRBD1 on 5 matching bases. Germline V gene lookup returns CDR1 MNHNS and CDR2 SASEGT. This CDR3 region has 12 residues. Trimming removed 7 bases at V and 6 bases at J, with 12 bases between.

This clone turned up a few times. V is TRBV5-1 and J is TRBJ2-7; D is possibly TRBD2 (5 bases). Germline V gene lookup returns CDR1 SGHRS and CDR2 YFSETQ. There are 17 residues in the CDR3. Trimming removed 0 bases at V and 0 bases at J, with 16 bases between. The CDR3 nucleotides read TGCGCCAGCAGCTTGGAGTGGCCGGACTCGAGCTCCTACGAGCAGTACTTC. It specifies CASSLEWPDSSSYEQYF.

This chain connects TRBV6-1 to TRBJ2-5; TRBD1 matches at 9 bases. Germline V gene sequence: CDR1 MNHNS, CDR2 SASEGT. The CDR3 covers 19 residues. V dropped 4 bases and J dropped 4; count of bases not matched to a gene: 19. The CDR3 here is CASSGGPRRDRVIGETQYF. The CDR3 DNA sequence: TGTGCCAGCAGTGGAGGGCCCCGCCGGGACAGGGTCATCGGAGAGACCCAGTACTTC.

The chain combines TRBV5-4 with TRBJ2-6; 7 positions agree with TRBD1. The CDR3 covers 17 residues. J was trimmed by 0 bases and V by 5 bases; bases with no gene match: 8. Germline lookup yields CDR1 SGHNT and CDR2 YYREEE (reference sequence). CDR3 residues: CASSWTGYSSGANVLTF. The CDR3, as DNA: TGTGCCAGCAGTTGGACAGGTTATAGCTCTGGGGCCAACGTCCTGACTTTC.

The chain links TRBV2 to TRBJ1-2; TRBD1 matches 12 bases. Losses at the gene ends were 6 bases for V and 4 bases for J; bases not matched to a gene: 9. There are 16 residues in the CDR3. The germline gives CDR1 SNHLY, CDR2 FYNNEI. The CDR3 sequence is CASSPGQGASGYGYTF. The CDR3 DNA sequence: TGTGCCAGCAGCCCGGGACAGGGGGCCTCAGGCTATGGCTACACCTTC. Full variable domain (outside the CDR3, taken from reference TRBV2 and TRBJ1-2): EPEVTQTPSHQVTQMGQEVILRCVPISNHLYFYWYRQILGQKVEFLVSFYNNEISEKSEIFDDQFSVERPDGSNFTLKIRSTKLEDSAMYFCASSPGQGASGYGYTFGSGTRLTVV.

The J gene is TRBJ1-5, the V gene TRBV5-6, with D maybe TRBD1 (6 bases). V lost 4 bases and J lost 0, with 11 bases in between. This CDR3 is 15 amino acids long. CDR1 SGHDT and CDR2 YYEEEE come from the germline V gene. The DNA for the CDR3 is TGTGCCAGCAGCCGAGCAGGGGATAGCAATCAGCCCCAGCATTTT. Translated, it gives CASSRAGDSNQPQHF.

This clone was detected only a few times. This chain links TRBV11-2 with TRBJ2-1; tentative D call: TRBD1 (5 bases). Trimming took off 7 bases at V and 4 bases at J, with 17 bases between the two ends. The CDR3 covers 15 residues. Germline lookup yields CDR1 SGHAT and CDR2 FQNNGV. CDR3 amino acids: CASIQAGQGYNEQFF. The CDR3 coding sequence is TGTGCCAGCATCCAAGCAGGGCAGGGATACAATGAGCAGTTCTTC.

This CDR3 reads CASSLQAGETDTQYF. The DNA for the CDR3 is TGTGCCAGCAGTTTACAAGCGGGGGAGACAGATACGCAGTATTTT. The chain links TRBV28 to TRBJ2-3, with 8 nucleotides matching TRBD2. Germline V gene lookup returns CDR1 MDHEN and CDR2 SYDVKM. The CDR3 totals 15 residues. The J segment lost 3 bases and the V segment lost 2 bases, leaving 4 bases of the junction unmatched.

The rearrangement joins TRBV28 to TRBJ2-5, with 8 bases that match TRBD2. CDR1 is MDHEN, CDR2 SYDVKM, per germline. The trim removed 11 bases at V and 1 base at J, leaving 12 bases unmatched. The CDR3 loop spans 15 amino acids. The CDR3 coding sequence is TGTGCCGCGGGGGGTTTGGACAGTTCCCAAGAGACCCAGTACTTC. Translation gives CAAGGLDSSQETQYF. The whole variable domain, remainder taken from reference TRBV28 and TRBJ2-5, is DVKVTQSSRYLVKRTGEKVFLECVQDMDHENMFWYRQDPGLGLRLIYFSYDVKMKEKGDIPEGYSVSREKKERFSLILESASTNQTSMYLCAAGGLDSSQETQYFGPGTRLLVL.

The chain's CDR3 is CASSLRGGYTF. The CDR3 nucleotides read TGCGCCAGCAGCTTGAGAGGAGGCTACACCTTC. The rearrangement uses TRBV5-1 and TRBJ1-2; no firm D call. CDR1 is SGHRS and CDR2 is YFSETQ in the germline V gene. The CDR3 length is 11 residues. V was shortened by 1 base and J by 8 bases, with 6 bases between the two germline ends.

V is TRBV29-1 and J is TRBJ2-1, with D possibly TRBD2 on 6 matching bases. V was clipped by 6 bases and J by 1 base, with 13 bases between them. The CDR3 length is 14 residues. Germline V gives CDR1 SQVTM, CDR2 ANQGSEA. In DNA, the CDR3 is TGCAGCGTGAGGACTGGGGGGTCCTACAATGAGCAGTTCTTC. Protein product: CSVRTGGSYNEQFF.

The V and J genes are TRBV6-6 and TRBJ2-3; the D gene is possibly TRBD2 (6 bases). The CDR3 runs to 15 residues. V lost 2 bases, J lost 1 base, and 10 bases lay in between. The germline V gene encodes CDR1 MNHNY and CDR2 SVGAGI (reference sequence). The chain's CDR3 is CASSYGERGTDTQYF. The CDR3 bases are TGTGCCAGCAGTTACGGGGAGCGGGGCACAGATACGCAGTATTTT.

The chain is built from TRBV2 and TRBJ2-7, with a possible D match to TRBD2 (6 bases). The CDR3 loop spans 12 amino acids. Germline V gives CDR1 SNHLY, CDR2 FYNNEI. Here the CDR3 reads CASSDNPGTSGV. The CDR3 nucleotides read TGTGCCAGCAGTGACAACCCCGGGACTTCTGGCGTC.

The chain carries TRBV7-8 and TRBJ2-7, with D perhaps TRBD2 (6 bases). CDR1 SGHVS and CDR2 FQNEAQ come from the germline V gene. V dropped 0 bases and J dropped 4 bases, with 13 bases sitting between them. This CDR3 spans 15 amino acids. DNA of the CDR3: TGTGCCAGCAGCTTAGCCCCAGTTGGGGGGTACGAGCAGTACTTC. Translation: CASSLAPVGGYEQYF.

The chain employs TRBV5-5 and TRBJ2-2; possible D gene TRBD2, 6 bases. This CDR3 spans 15 amino acids. Germline CDR1 is SGHKS and CDR2 is YYEKEE (reference sequence). V was clipped by 3 bases and J by 4 bases, with 13 bases between them. The CDR3 coding sequence is TGTGCCAGCAGCTCTCGGAGGGAACCCACCGGGGAGCTGTTTTTT. Protein: CASSSRREPTGELFF. Looking up the rest from reference TRBV5-5 and TRBJ2-2 gives the full variable domain: DAGVTQSPTHLIKTRGQQVTLRCSPISGHKSVSWYQQVLGQGPQFIFQYYEKEERGRGNFPDRFSARQFPNYSSELNVNALLLGDSALYLCASSSRREPTGELFFGEGSRLTVL.

The rearrangement joins TRBV9 to TRBJ2-7, with 7 bases lining up with TRBD1. Germline assignment: CDR1 SGDLS and CDR2 YYNGEE. This CDR3 is built from 15 residues. The V and J ends lost 4 bases and 4 bases, in that order; junction bases with no gene match: 11. CDR3 residues: CASSRRTGPGYEQYF. In DNA form, the CDR3 reads TGTGCCAGCAGCAGACGGACAGGCCCGGGGTACGAGCAGTACTTC. Supplemented by reference TRBV9 and TRBJ2-7, the full variable domain reads DSGVTQTPKHLITATGQRVTLRCSPRSGDLSVYWYQQSLDQGLQFLIQYYNGEERAKGNILERFSAQQFPDLHSELNLSSLELGDSALYFCASSRRTGPGYEQYFGPGTRLTVT.

J is TRBJ2-5 and V is TRBV2; TRBD2 agrees at 9 bases. CDR1 SNHLY and CDR2 FYNNEI come from the germline V gene. The CDR3 runs 15 residues. V lost 4 bases and J lost 5; bases outside the gene matches: 8. The CDR3 nucleotides read TGTGCCAGCAGTGCGGGGCGGGAGGGGTACGAGACCCAGTACTTC. It is translated as CASSAGREGYETQYF. The full variable domain, completed using reference TRBV2 and TRBJ2-5, is EPEVTQTPSHQVTQMGQEVILRCVPISNHLYFYWYRQILGQKVEFLVSFYNNEISEKSEIFDDQFSVERPDGSNFTLKIRSTKLEDSAMYFCASSAGREGYETQYFGPGTRLLVL.

This clone was found a few times. V usage is TRBV28 and J usage is TRBJ2-5, with D possibly TRBD2 on 5 matching bases. CDR3 length: 17 residues. Germline V gene data show CDR1 as MDHEN and CDR2 as SYDVKM. Trimming cost V 2 bases and J 1 base, with 17 bases left between them. The CDR3, as DNA: TGTGCCAGCAGTTTACTCGGGATCCGACGGATCCAAGAGACCCAGTACTTC. This codes for CASSLLGIRRIQETQYF.

The chain couples TRBV4-1 to TRBJ2-7; D may be TRBD1 (5 bases). The V gene's germline CDR1 is MGHRA and CDR2 YSYEKL. The CDR3 covers 15 residues. Trimming removed 4 bases from V and 6 bases from J, with 19 bases in between. Here the CDR3 reads CASSPYPTGASEQYF. The DNA for the CDR3 is TGCGCCAGCAGCCCCTACCCAACAGGAGCCAGCGAGCAGTACTTC.

The chain couples TRBV28 to TRBJ2-3; 10 nucleotides agree with TRBD2. CDR1 and CDR2 (germline): MDHEN, SYDVKM. This CDR3 contains 16 residues. Trimming took 4 bases from V and 6 from J; bases not matched to a gene: 10. CDR3 loop: CASSSPSGGASDTQYF. The CDR3 bases are TGTGCCAGCAGTTCCCCTAGCGGGGGAGCGTCGGATACGCAGTATTTT. The variable domain in full, completed from reference TRBV28 and TRBJ2-3, reads DVKVTQSSRYLVKRTGEKVFLECVQDMDHENMFWYRQDPGLGLRLIYFSYDVKMKEKGDIPEGYSVSREKKERFSLILESASTNQTSMYLCASSSPSGGASDTQYFGPGTRLTVL.

This chain connects TRBV5-1 to TRBJ2-1; 15 positions agree with TRBD2. In germline, CDR1 is SGHRS, CDR2 YFSETQ. V was pared by 0 bases and J by 4 bases, with 14 bases of the junction left unmatched. The CDR3 consists of 21 residues. CDR3 coding DNA: TGCGCCAGCAGCTTGGCATTGGGGGAGTTTGGACTAGCGGGGGGGTACAATGAGCAGTTCTTC. Translated: CASSLALGEFGLAGGYNEQFF.

This clone came up once. This rearrangement joins TRBV9 to TRBJ2-5, with 7 nucleotides matching TRBD2. The J call may be faulty, since TRBJ2-7 better matches the DNA end. Germline-derived CDR1 and CDR2 are SGDLS and YYNGEE. This CDR3 has 14 amino acids. The CDR3 protein is CASSPHGGAYEQYF. For the CDR3, the DNA is TGTGCCAGCAGCCCCCATGGGGGGGCCTACGAGCAGTACTTC.

This chain connects TRBV4-1 to TRBJ2-7; TRBD2 agrees at 7 bases. J gave up 3 bases and V 2 bases, and 7 bases lay outside the gene matches. The germline V gene encodes CDR1 MGHRA and CDR2 YSYEKL. The CDR3 runs 15 residues. The CDR3 reads CASSQRLWGGYEQYF. CDR3 sequence (DNA): TGCGCCAGCAGCCAACGTCTTTGGGGGGGCTACGAGCAGTACTTC.